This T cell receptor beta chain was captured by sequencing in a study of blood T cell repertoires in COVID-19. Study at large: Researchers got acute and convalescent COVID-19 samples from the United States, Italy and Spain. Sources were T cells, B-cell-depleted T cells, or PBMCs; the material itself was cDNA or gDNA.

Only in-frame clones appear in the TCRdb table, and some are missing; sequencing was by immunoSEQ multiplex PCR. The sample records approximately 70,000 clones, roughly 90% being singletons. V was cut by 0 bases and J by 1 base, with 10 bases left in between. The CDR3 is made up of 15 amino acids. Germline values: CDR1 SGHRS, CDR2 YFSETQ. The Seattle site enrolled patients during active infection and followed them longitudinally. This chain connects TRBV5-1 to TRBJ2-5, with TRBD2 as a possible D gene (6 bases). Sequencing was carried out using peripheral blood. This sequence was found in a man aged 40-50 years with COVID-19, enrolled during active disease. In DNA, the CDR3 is TGCGCCAGCAGCTTGGACGGGACTGCCCAAGAGACCCAGTACTTC. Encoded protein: CASSLDGTAQETQYF.